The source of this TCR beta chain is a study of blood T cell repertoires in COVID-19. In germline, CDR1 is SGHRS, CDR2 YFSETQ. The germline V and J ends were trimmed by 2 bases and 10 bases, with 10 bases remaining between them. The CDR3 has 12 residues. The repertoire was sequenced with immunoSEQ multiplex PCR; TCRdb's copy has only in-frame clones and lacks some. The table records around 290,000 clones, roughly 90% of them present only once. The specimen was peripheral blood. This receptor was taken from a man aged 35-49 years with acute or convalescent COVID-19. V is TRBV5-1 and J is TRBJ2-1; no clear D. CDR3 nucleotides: TGCGCCAGCAGCTTTGAAGCACGGGAGCAGTTCTTC. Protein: CASSFEAREQFF.